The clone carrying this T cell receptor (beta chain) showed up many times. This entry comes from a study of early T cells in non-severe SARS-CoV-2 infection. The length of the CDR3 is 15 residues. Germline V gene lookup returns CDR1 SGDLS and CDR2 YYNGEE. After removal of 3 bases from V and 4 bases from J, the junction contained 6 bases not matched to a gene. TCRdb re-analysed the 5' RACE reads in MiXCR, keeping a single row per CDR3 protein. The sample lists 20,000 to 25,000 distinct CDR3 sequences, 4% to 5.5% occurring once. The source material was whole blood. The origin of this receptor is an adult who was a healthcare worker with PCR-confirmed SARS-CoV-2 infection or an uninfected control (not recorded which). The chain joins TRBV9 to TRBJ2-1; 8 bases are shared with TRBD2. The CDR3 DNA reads TGTGCCAGCAGCGAAGCGGGAGAGCCGTACAATGAGCAGTTCTTC. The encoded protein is CASSEAGEPYNEQFF. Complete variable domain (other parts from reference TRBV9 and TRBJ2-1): DSGVTQTPKHLITATGQRVTLRCSPRSGDLSVYWYQQSLDQGLQFLIQYYNGEERAKGNILERFSAQQFPDLHSELNLSSLELGDSALYFCASSEAGEPYNEQFFGPGTRLTVL.